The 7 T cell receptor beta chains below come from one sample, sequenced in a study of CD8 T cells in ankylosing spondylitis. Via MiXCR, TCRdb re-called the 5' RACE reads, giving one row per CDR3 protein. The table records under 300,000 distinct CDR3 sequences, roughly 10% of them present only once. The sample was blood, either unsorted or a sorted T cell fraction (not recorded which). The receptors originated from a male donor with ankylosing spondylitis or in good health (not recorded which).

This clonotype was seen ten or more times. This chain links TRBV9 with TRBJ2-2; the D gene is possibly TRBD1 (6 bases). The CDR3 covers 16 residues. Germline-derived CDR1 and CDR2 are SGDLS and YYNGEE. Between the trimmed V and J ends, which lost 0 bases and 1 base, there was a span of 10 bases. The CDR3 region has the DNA TGTGCCAGCAGCGTAGACCAGGGGTGGAACACCGGGGAGCTGTTTTTT. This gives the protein CASSVDQGWNTGELFF.

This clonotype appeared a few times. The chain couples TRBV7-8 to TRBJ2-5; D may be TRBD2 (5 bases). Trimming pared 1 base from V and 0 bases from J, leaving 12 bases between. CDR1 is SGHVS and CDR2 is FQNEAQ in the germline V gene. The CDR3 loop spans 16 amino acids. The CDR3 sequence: CASSLGTGKYQETQYF. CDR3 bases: TGTGCCAGCAGCTTAGGGACGGGGAAGTACCAAGAGACCCAGTACTTC.

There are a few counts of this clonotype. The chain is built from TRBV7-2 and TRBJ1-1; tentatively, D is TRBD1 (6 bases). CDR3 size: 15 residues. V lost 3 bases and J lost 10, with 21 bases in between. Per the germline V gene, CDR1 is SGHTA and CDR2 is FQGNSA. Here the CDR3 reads CASSFPTYRDTRAFF. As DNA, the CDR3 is TGTGCCAGCAGCTTTCCAACTTACCGGGACACGAGAGCTTTCTTT.

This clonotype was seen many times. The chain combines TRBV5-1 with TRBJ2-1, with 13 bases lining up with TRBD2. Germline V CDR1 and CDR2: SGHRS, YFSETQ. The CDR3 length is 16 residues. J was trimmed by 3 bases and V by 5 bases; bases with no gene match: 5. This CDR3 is CASRPTSGRDYNEQFF. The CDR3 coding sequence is TGCGCCAGCAGGCCCACTAGCGGGAGGGACTACAATGAGCAGTTCTTC.

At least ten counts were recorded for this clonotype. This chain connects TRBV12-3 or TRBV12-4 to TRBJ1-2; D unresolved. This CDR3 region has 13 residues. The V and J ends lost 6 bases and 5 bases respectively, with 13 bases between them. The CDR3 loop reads CASSLSRSYGYTF. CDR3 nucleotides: TGTGCCAGCAGCCTAAGTCGGTCGTATGGCTACACCTTC.

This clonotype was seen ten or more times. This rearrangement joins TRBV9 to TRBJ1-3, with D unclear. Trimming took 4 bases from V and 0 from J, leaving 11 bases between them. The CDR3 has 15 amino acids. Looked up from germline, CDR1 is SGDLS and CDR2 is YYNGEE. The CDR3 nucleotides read TGTGCCAGCAGCACACAAAGTAACTCTGGAAACACCATATATTTT. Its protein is CASSTQSNSGNTIYF.

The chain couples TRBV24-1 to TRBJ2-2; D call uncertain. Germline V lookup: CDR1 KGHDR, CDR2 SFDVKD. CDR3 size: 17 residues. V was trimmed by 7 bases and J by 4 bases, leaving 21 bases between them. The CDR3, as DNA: TGTGCCACCAGAGAATTAAGGGTTTCCGGTGGCACCGGGGAGCTGTTTTTT. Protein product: CATRELRVSGGTGELFF.